This T cell receptor (beta chain) was recovered during a study of vaccination and CD4 T cells after COVID-19. Findings and caveats of the study: Spike mono-reactivity was evident in 304 of the 307 vaccine-specific clones derived from convalescent patients.

This clonotype was observed a few times. Its antigen is undetermined. An Oncomine TCR Beta short-read assay was used to sequence the DNA from cultured CD4+ T cells. TCRdb re-called the PCR reads with MiXCR, one entry per CDR3 protein. Counted here are 15,000 to 20,000 distinct CDR3 sequences, 42% occurring once; the ten biggest clones make up roughly a quarter. Treatment described: roughly 10-day PBMC culture with coronavirus spike peptide pools or control peptides (ViraFEST assay). Germline V gene sequence: CDR1 DFQATT, CDR2 SNEGSKA (reference sequence). V lost 3 bases and J lost 0, with 8 bases in between. This CDR3 region has 13 residues.

The sequencing here drew on CD4+ T cells from blood, cultured in vitro, taken before SARS-CoV-2 vaccination. J is TRBJ2-5 and V is TRBV20-1; D gene uncertain. The source is a human donor who received a COVID-19 vaccine. The CDR3 reads CSASGEYQETQYF. In nucleotides, the CDR3 is TGCAGTGCTAGTGGAGAGTACCAAGAGACCCAGTACTTC.